The 25 T cell receptor beta chains below come from one sample, sequenced in a study of T cells in Graves' hyperthyroidism and ophthalmopathy. Amplified TCR beta CDR3 regions came from RNA transcripts. First-round RT-PCR of the TCR CDR3 relied on the HTBI primer set. Using its own MiXCR run on the multiplex PCR reads, TCRdb lists one record per CDR3 protein. The data contain more than 300,000 distinct CDR3 sequences, 11% to 15% of them seen just once; the ten biggest clones take up under 30%. Sequencing was carried out using blood. All receptors derive from a young woman with Graves' hyperthyroidism.

This clonotype was detected many times. V is TRBV2 and J is TRBJ1-5, with no clear D. Germline V CDR1 and CDR2: SNHLY, FYNNEI. V lost 4 bases, J lost 4 bases, and 11 bases lay in between. The CDR3 loop spans 14 amino acids. CDR3 residues: CASSGGYRNQPQHF. Here the CDR3 DNA reads TGTGCCAGCAGTGGAGGTTACAGAAATCAGCCCCAGCATTTT.

This clonotype was recorded at least ten times. The J gene is TRBJ2-3, the V gene TRBV3-1, with a possible D match to TRBD2 (6 bases). CDR1 and CDR2 (germline): LGHDT, YNNKEL (reference sequence). The V and J ends lost 2 bases and 6 bases respectively, with 15 bases between them. There are 15 residues in the CDR3. This CDR3 reads CASSQLTGVADTQYF. The CDR3 nucleotides read TGTGCCAGCAGCCAACTAACGGGAGTCGCGGATACGCAGTATTTT.

The table lists this clonotype with a few counts. The genes are TRBV5-5 and TRBJ1-2; no clear D gene. In germline, CDR1 is SGHKS, CDR2 YYEKEE (reference sequence). This CDR3 has 14 amino acids. V was trimmed by 2 bases and J by 3 bases, leaving 11 bases between them. This CDR3 is CASSLRTSYYGYTF. The DNA for the CDR3 is TGTGCCAGCAGCTTACGGACTTCATACTATGGCTACACCTTC.

A word on this clonotype: A clone one base away is much larger, so this may be a read error. The chain recombines TRBV5-4 with TRBJ2-3; no clear D. In germline, CDR1 is SGHNT, CDR2 YYREEE (reference sequence). Between the trimmed V and J ends, which lost 2 bases and 2 bases, there was a span of 9 bases. The CDR3 sequence is 14 residues long. CDR3 nucleotides: TGTGCCAGCAGCTTCGCCCGGGCCACAGATACGCAGTATTTT. It yields the protein CASSFARATDTQYF.

DNA of the CDR3: TGCAGTGCTAGGGAGAACCCTAGCGGGCACTCGAGCGAGCAGTACTTC. This sequence encodes CSARENPSGHSSEQYF. V usage is TRBV20-1 and J usage is TRBJ2-7, with TRBD2 matching over 8 bases. The CDR3 sequence is 16 residues long. CDR1 DFQATT and CDR2 SNEGSKA come from the germline V gene (reference sequence). The V segment lost 3 bases and the J segment 6 bases; nucleotides outside the gene matches: 16.

The chain links TRBV20-1 to TRBJ2-5, with D perhaps TRBD2 (5 bases). The V end was cut by 5 bases, the J end by 4 bases, with 11 bases between. CDR3 length: 12 residues. The germline CDR1 and CDR2 sequences are DFQATT and SNEGSKA (reference sequence). Here the CDR3 DNA reads TGCAGTGCTGCCCTGAGGGCAGAGACCCAGTACTTC. It is translated as CSAALRAETQYF.

This clonotype was picked up a small number of times. The gene calls are TRBV5-6 and TRBJ1-1, with D possibly TRBD1 on 5 matching bases. V was clipped by 0 bases and J by 11 bases, with 17 bases between them. The CDR3 spans 14 residues. Germline V gives CDR1 SGHDT, CDR2 YYEEEE. The CDR3 sequence: CASSLALDKQRAFF. CDR3 DNA: TGTGCCAGCAGCTTGGCGTTGGACAAGCAGAGGGCTTTCTTT.

At least ten counts were recorded for this clonotype. The chain combines TRBV24-1 with TRBJ2-3; D is perhaps TRBD1 or TRBD2 (6 bases each). The germline V gene encodes CDR1 KGHDR and CDR2 SFDVKD. This CDR3 has 13 residues. V lost 3 bases and J lost 9, with 12 bases in between. The CDR3 nucleotides read TGTGCCACCAGTGATGTTCTAGGGGGGACGCAGTATTTT. Its protein is CATSDVLGGTQYF.

V is TRBV7-6 and J is TRBJ1-1; D is unresolved. The CDR3 is made up of 13 amino acids. CDR1 is SGHVS and CDR2 is FNYEAQ in the germline V gene. Trimming cost V 1 base and J 6 bases, with 9 bases left between them. Written as DNA, the CDR3 is TGTGCCAGCAGCTTAGTGGGTGAGGCTGAAGCTTTCTTT. Its protein product is CASSLVGEAEAFF.

V gene TRBV25-1 combines with J gene TRBJ2-7; the D is unclear. Between the trimmed V and J ends, which lost 7 bases and 2 bases, there was a span of 12 bases. Per the germline V gene, CDR1 is MGHDK and CDR2 is SYGVNS. This CDR3 spans 13 amino acids. The CDR3 protein is CASNRPMTYEQYF. The CDR3 DNA reads TGTGCCAGCAATCGGCCAATGACCTACGAGCAGTACTTC.

V usage is TRBV2 and J usage is TRBJ1-2; D gene ambiguous. Germline values: CDR1 SNHLY, CDR2 FYNNEI. Trimming took off 8 bases at V and 5 bases at J, with 18 bases between the two ends. CDR3 length: 14 residues. The DNA of the CDR3 is TGTGCCAGCCCAAACTCAAACTGGGGTTATGGCTACACCTTC. Translating gives CASPNSNWGYGYTF.

This clonotype was seen repeatedly, ten times or more. The chain is built from TRBV2 and TRBJ2-6, with D possibly being TRBD1 (5 bases). Germline V gene data show CDR1 as SNHLY and CDR2 as FYNNEI. CDR3 length: 15 residues. The V end lost 6 bases, the J end lost 1 base, and 10 bases lay between the germline ends. The chain's CDR3 is CASSDSFSGANVLTF. The DNA of the CDR3 is TGTGCCAGCAGCGACAGTTTTTCTGGGGCCAACGTCCTGACTTTC.

This clonotype showed up just a few times. The chain uses TRBV28 and TRBJ2-7; the D gene is possibly TRBD1 (5 bases). The length of the CDR3 is 12 residues. V lost 2 bases and J 5 bases, leaving 7 bases between the germline ends. Per germline, CDR1 MDHEN and CDR2 SYDVKM. CDR3 bases: TGTGCCAGCAGTTTAAGGGGAAACGAGCAGTACTTC. Amino acid sequence: CASSLRGNEQYF.

In this sample, this clonotype turned up a few times. Germline is not matched at one junction end, which may reflect a read error. V and J are TRBV2 and TRBJ1-2, with D perhaps TRBD1 (5 bases). The V gene's germline CDR1 is SNHLY and CDR2 FYNNEI. The CDR3 is 13 residues long. The CDR3 DNA sequence: TGTGCCGGCAGTGAGGGACGGGTAGGGGGCTACACCTTC. Encoded protein: CAGSEGRVGGYTF.

The rearrangement uses TRBV3-1 and TRBJ2-3, with a tentative D call TRBD1 (5 bases). Trimming shortened V by 1 base and J by 2 bases, and 10 bases separated the two germline ends. Germline V gene data show CDR1 as LGHDT and CDR2 as YNNKEL (reference sequence). CDR3 length: 15 amino acids. CDR3 in amino acids: CASSQVRVNTDTQYF. The CDR3 DNA follows: TGTGCCAGCAGCCAAGTCAGGGTAAACACAGATACGCAGTATTTT.

The chain is built from TRBV30 and TRBJ2-1, with 10 bases lining up with TRBD1. CDR1 and CDR2 from the germline V gene are GTSNPN and SVGIG (reference sequence). Trimming took 5 bases from V and 4 from J; bases not matched to a gene: 8. The CDR3 spans 15 residues. CDR3: CAWGKDRGLYNEQFF. The CDR3 coding sequence is TGTGCCTGGGGAAAAGACAGGGGGCTATACAATGAGCAGTTCTTC.

Only a few counts were recorded for this clonotype. The rearrangement uses TRBV2 and TRBJ2-7, with D possibly being TRBD2 (5 bases). The length of the CDR3 is 15 residues. The germline CDR1 and CDR2 sequences are SNHLY and FYNNEI. The ends were cut back, 6 bases at V and 3 bases at J, with 18 bases in the middle. CDR3 region: CASSARSGINYEQYF. CDR3 DNA sequence: TGTGCCAGCAGCGCCCGCTCCGGGATAAACTACGAGCAGTACTTC.

This clonotype was detected a few times. The chain combines TRBV7-9 with TRBJ2-3; D remains unclear. In germline, CDR1 is SEHNR, CDR2 FQNEAQ (reference sequence). CDR3 length: 14 amino acids. The V end was cut by 1 base, the J end by 2 bases, with 7 bases between. In DNA form, the CDR3 reads TGTGCCAGCAGCTTAGACAGCTTCACAGATACGCAGTATTTT. It translates to CASSLDSFTDTQYF.

The V and J genes are TRBV9 and TRBJ2-7, with D unresolved. V was pared by 2 bases and J by 6 bases, with 12 bases between. This CDR3 contains 13 residues. Germline CDR1 reads SGDLS; CDR2 reads YYNGEE. The CDR3 DNA sequence: TGTGCCAGCAGCGTCACATGGAAGGGCGAGCAGTACTTC. Protein sequence: CASSVTWKGEQYF.

This clonotype was seen ten or more times. V gene TRBV6-1 combines with J gene TRBJ2-7; 8 bases align to TRBD1. Trimming removed 5 bases from V and 5 bases from J; junction bases left unmatched: 11. The CDR3 has 15 residues. The germline CDR1 and CDR2 sequences are MNHNS and SASEGT. DNA of the CDR3: TGTGCCAGCAGTTCTACCAGGGGGCGCTGGGACGAGCAGTACTTC. Its protein is CASSSTRGRWDEQYF.

This chain connects TRBV4-2 to TRBJ2-3, with D perhaps matching TRBD2 (6 bases). The CDR3 has 15 amino acids. CDR1 and CDR2 (germline): LGHNA, YNFKEQ. The ends were cut back, 2 bases at V and 2 bases at J, with 11 bases in the middle. CDR3 protein: CASSQLAAHTDTQYF. CDR3 DNA: TGTGCCAGCAGCCAATTAGCGGCTCACACAGATACGCAGTATTTT.

This clonotype was counted between two and nine times. V and J are TRBV5-1 and TRBJ2-3; 9 bases agree with TRBD1. Germline trimming cut 4 bases from V and 4 bases from J; bases unmatched to any gene: 7. The CDR3 is 15 amino acids. Germline CDR1 is SGHRS and CDR2 is YFSETQ. The CDR3 reads CASSQLQGASDTQYF. CDR3 coding DNA: TGCGCCAGCAGCCAATTACAGGGGGCATCAGATACGCAGTATTTT.

On this clonotype: A read error is possible here, since a much larger clone lies one base away. The J gene is TRBJ1-1, the V gene TRBV12-3 or TRBV12-4; no definite D call. CDR3 size: 13 residues. The CDR3 protein is CASSLRRNTEASF. The CDR3 nucleotides read TGTGCCAGCAGTTTACGTAGGAACACTGAAGCTTCCTTT.

The chain has TRBV9 and TRBJ2-7; the D is unclear. Trimming removed 3 bases at V and 5 bases at J, with 9 bases between. Germline CDR1 reads SGDLS; CDR2 reads YYNGEE. The CDR3 runs 12 residues. The chain's CDR3 is CASSDLRNEQYF. CDR3 nucleotide sequence: TGTGCCAGCAGCGACCTCCGTAACGAGCAGTACTTC.

This clonotype has more than one count but fewer than ten. The chain is built from TRBV6-2 or TRBV6-3 and TRBJ2-1; 8 positions agree with TRBD2. CDR3 size: 17 residues. The germline CDR1 and CDR2 sequences are MNHEY and SVGEGT. V lost 0 bases, J lost 1 base, and 5 bases stayed unmatched. The CDR3 loop is CASSYSGTSPSYNEQFF. The CDR3 bases are TGTGCCAGCAGTTACTCCGGGACTAGTCCTTCCTACAATGAGCAGTTCTTC.